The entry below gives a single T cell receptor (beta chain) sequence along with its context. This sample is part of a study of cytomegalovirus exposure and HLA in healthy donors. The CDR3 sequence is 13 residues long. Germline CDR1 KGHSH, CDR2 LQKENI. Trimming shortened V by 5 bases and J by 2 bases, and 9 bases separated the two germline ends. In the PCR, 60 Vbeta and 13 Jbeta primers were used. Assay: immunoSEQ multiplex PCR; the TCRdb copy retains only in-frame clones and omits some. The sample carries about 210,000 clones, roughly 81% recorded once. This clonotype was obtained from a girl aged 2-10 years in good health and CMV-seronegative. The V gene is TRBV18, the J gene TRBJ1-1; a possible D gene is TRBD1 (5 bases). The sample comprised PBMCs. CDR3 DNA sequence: TGTGCCAGCTCATACGGACACAACACTGAAGCTTTCTTT. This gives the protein CASSYGHNTEAFF.